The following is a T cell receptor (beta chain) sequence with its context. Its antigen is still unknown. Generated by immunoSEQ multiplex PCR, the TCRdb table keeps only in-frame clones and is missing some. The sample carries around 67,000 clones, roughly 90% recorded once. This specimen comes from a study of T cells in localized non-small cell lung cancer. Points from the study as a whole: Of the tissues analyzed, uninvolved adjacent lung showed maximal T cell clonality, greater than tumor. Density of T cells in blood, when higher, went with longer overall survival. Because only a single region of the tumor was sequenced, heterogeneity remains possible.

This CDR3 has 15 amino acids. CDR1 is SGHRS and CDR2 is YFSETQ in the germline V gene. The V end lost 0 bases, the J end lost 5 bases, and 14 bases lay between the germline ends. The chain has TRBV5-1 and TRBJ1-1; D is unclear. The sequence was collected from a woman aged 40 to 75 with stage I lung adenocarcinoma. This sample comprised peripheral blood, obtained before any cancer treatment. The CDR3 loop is CASSLVAGGGTEAFF. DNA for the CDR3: TGCGCCAGCAGCTTGGTCGCAGGAGGAGGAACTGAAGCTTTCTTT.